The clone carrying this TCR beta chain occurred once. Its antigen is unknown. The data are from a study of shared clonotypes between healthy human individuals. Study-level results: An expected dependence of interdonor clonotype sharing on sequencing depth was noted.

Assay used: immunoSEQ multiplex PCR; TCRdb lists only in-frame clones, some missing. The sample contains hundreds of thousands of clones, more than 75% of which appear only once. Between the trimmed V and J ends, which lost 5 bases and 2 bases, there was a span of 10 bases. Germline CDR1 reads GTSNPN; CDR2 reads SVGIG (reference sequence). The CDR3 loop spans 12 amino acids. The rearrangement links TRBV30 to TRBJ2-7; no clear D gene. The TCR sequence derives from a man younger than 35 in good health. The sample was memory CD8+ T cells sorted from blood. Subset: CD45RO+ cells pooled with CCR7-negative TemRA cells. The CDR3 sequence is CAWEQAPYEQYF. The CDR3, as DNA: TGTGCCTGGGAGCAAGCCCCCTACGAGCAGTACTTC. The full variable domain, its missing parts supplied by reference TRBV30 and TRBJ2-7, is SQTIHQWPATLVQPVGSPLSLECTVEGTSNPNLYWYRQAAGRGLQLLFYSVGIGQISSEVPQNLSASRPQDRQFILSSKKLLLSDSGFYLCAWEQAPYEQYFGPGTRLTVT.